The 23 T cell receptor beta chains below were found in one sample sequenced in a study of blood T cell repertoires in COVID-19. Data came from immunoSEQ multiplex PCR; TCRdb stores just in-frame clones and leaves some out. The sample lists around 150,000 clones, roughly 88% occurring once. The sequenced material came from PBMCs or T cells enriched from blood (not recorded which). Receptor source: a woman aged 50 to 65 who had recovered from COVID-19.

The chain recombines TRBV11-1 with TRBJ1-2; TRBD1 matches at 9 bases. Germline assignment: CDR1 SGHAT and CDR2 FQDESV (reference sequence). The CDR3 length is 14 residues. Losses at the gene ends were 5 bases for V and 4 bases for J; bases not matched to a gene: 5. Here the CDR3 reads CASSPGDRVYGYTF. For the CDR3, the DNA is TGTGCCAGCAGCCCAGGGGACAGGGTCTATGGCTACACCTTC.

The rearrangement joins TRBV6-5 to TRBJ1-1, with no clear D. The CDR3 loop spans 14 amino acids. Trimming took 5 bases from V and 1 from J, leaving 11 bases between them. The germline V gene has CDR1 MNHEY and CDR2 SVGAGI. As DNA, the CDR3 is TGTGCCAGCAGTCGAGATAGTTCGAACACTGAAGCTTTCTTT. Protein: CASSRDSSNTEAFF.

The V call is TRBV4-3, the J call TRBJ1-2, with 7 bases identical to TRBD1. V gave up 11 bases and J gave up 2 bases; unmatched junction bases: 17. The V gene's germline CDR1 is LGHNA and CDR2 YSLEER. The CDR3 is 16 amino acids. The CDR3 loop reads CASTIQGTGRNYGYTF. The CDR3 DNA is TGCGCCTCCACCATACAGGGGACTGGGAGGAACTATGGCTACACCTTC.

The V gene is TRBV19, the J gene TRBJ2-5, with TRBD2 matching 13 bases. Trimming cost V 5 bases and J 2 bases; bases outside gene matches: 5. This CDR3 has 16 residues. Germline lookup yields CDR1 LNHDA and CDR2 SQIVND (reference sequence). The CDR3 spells CASSRGGLAGQETQYF. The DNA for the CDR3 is TGTGCCAGTAGTCGAGGGGGACTAGCGGGACAAGAGACCCAGTACTTC.

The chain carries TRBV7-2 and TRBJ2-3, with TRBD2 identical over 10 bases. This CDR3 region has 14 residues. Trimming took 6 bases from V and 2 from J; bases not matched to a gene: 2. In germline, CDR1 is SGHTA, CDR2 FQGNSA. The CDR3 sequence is CASSLAGVTDTQYF. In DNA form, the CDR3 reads TGTGCCAGCAGTCTAGCGGGGGTCACAGATACGCAGTATTTT.

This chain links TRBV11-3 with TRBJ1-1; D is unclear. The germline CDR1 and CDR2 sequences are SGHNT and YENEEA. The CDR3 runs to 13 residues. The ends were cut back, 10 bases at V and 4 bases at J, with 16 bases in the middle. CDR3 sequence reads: CATSPAPRTEAFF. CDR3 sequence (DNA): TGTGCCACCTCCCCCGCACCGCGCACTGAAGCTTTCTTT.

The CDR3 DNA reads TGTGCCACTAGGCCGGGACAGCACTCTGGAAACACCATATATTTT. Translating gives CATRPGQHSGNTIYF. This chain uses TRBV19 with TRBJ1-3, with TRBD1 identical over 7 bases. CDR1 and CDR2 (germline): LNHDA, SQIVND (reference sequence). The CDR3 covers 15 residues. Trimming cost V 10 bases and J 0 bases; bases outside gene matches: 9.

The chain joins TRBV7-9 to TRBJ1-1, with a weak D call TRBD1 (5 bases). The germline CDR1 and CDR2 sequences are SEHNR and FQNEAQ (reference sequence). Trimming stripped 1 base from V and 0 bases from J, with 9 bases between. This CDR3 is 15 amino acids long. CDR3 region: CASSLVQGMNTEAFF. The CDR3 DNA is TGTGCCAGCAGCTTAGTGCAGGGTATGAACACTGAAGCTTTCTTT.

The CDR3, as DNA: TGTGCCAGCTCACCACGTGGGGAGCGTTCGGAGACCCAGTACTTC. As protein: CASSPRGERSETQYF. This chain links TRBV18 with TRBJ2-5; maybe TRBD2 (5 bases). The CDR3 contains 15 residues. Germline V gives CDR1 KGHSH, CDR2 LQKENI. V gave up 1 base and J gave up 5 bases, with 14 bases separating them.

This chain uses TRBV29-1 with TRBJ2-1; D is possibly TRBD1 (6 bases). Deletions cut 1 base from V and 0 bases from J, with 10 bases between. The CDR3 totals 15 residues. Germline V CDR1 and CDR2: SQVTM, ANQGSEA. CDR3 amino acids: CSVEGTESSYNEQFF. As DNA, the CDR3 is TGCAGCGTTGAAGGGACAGAGAGCTCCTACAATGAGCAGTTCTTC.

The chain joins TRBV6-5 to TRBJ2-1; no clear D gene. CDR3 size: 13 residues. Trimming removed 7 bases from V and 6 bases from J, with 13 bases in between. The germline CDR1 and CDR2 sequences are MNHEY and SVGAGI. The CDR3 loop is CASIFSGFNEQFF. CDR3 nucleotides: TGTGCCAGCATCTTCTCCGGGTTCAATGAGCAGTTCTTC.

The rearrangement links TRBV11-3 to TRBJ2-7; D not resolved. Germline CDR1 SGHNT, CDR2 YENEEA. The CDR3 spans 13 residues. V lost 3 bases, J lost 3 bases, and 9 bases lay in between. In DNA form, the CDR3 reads TGTGCCAGCAGCTTGGGCGAGATCTACGAGCAGTACTTC. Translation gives CASSLGEIYEQYF.

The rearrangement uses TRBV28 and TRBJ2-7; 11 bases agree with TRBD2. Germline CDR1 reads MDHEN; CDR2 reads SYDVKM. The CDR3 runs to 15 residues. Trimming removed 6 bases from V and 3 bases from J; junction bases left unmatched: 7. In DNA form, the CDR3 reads TGTGCCAGCAGCCCCCCGACTAGCGGGATCTACGAGCAGTACTTC. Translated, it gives CASSPPTSGIYEQYF.

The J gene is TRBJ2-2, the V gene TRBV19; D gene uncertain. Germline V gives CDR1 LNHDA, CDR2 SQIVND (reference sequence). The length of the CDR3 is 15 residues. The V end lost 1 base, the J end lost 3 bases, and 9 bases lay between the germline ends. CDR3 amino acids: CASSIGGTYTGELFF. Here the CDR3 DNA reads TGTGCCAGTAGTATAGGAGGCACTTACACCGGGGAGCTGTTTTTT.

CDR3: CASSPVPLLAPLHF. CDR3 coding DNA: TGTGCCAGCAGCCCCGTCCCGCTTCTGGCTCCCCTCCACTTT. The V call is TRBV27, the J call TRBJ1-6; D unresolved. CDR1 is MNHEY and CDR2 is SMNVEV in the germline V gene (reference sequence). This CDR3 region has 14 residues. V lost 6 bases, J lost 13 bases, and 19 bases lay in between.

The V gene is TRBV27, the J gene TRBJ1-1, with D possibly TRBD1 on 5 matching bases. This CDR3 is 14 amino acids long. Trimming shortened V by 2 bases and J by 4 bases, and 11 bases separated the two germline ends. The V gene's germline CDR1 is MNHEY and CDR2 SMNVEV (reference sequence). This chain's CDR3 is CASSLGERGTEAFF. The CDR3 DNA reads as TGTGCCAGCAGTTTAGGGGAAAGGGGCACTGAAGCTTTCTTT.

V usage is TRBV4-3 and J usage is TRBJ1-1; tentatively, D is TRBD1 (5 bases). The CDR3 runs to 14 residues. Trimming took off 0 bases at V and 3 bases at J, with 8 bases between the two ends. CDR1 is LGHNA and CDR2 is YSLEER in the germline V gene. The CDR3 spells CASSQDQGYTEAFF. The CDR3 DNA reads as TGCGCCAGCAGCCAAGACCAGGGCTACACTGAAGCTTTCTTT.

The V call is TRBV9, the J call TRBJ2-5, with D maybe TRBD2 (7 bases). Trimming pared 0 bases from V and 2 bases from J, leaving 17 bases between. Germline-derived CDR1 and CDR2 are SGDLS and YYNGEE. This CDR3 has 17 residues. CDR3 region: CASSVDPWGGAQETQYF. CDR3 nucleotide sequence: TGTGCCAGCAGCGTAGACCCATGGGGGGGGGCACAAGAGACCCAGTACTTC.

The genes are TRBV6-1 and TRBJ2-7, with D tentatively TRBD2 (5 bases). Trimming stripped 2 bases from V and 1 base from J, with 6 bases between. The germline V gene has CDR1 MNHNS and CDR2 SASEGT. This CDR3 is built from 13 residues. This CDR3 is CASSERGSYEQYF. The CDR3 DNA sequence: TGTGCCAGCAGTGAACGGGGTTCCTACGAGCAGTACTTC.

The CDR3 protein is CASSYWRDTEAFF. The CDR3 DNA is TGTGCCAGCAGTTACTGGAGGGACACTGAAGCTTTCTTT. The chain joins TRBV6-5 to TRBJ1-1; D is undetermined. Germline CDR1 is MNHEY and CDR2 is SVGAGI. CDR3 length equals 13 residues. V was cut by 1 base and J by 3 bases, with 6 bases left in between.

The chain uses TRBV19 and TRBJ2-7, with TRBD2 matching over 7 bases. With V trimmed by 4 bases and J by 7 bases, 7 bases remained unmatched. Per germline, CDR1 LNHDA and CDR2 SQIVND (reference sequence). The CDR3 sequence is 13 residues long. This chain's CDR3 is CASSSLGGGEQYF. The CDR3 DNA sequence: TGTGCCAGTAGTAGCCTCGGGGGAGGGGAGCAGTACTTC.

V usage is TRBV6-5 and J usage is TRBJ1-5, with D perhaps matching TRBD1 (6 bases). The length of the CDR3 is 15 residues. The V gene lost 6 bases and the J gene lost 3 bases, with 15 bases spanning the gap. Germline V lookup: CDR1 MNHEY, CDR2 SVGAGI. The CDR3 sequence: CASRHSTGPNQPQHF. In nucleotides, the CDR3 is TGTGCCAGCAGACATTCTACAGGGCCCAATCAGCCCCAGCATTTT.

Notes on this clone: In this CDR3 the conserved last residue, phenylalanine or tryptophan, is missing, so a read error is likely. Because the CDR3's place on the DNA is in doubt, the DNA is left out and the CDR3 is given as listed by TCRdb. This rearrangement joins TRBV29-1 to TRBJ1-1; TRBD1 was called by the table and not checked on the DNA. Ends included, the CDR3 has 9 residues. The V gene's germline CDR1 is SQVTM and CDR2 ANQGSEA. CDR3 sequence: CSVGGTGGI.